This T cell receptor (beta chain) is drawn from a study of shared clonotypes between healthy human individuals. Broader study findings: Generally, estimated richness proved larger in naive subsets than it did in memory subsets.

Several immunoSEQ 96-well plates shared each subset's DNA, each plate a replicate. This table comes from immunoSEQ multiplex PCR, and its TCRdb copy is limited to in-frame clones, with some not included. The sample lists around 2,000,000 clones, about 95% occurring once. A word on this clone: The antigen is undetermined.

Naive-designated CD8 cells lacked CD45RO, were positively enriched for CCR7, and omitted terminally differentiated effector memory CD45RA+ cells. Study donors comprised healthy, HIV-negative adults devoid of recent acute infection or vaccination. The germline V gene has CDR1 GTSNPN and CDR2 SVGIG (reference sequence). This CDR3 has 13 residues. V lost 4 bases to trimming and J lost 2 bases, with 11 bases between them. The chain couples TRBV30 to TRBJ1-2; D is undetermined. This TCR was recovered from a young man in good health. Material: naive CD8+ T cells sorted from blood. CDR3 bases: TGTGCCTGGATCGGCGAGGGAAACTATGGCTACACCTTC. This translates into CAWIGEGNYGYTF.